This T cell receptor beta chain comes out of a study of blood T cell repertoires in COVID-19. The germline V gene has CDR1 SGHAT and CDR2 FQNNGV. CDR3 length equals 12 residues. V was trimmed by 5 bases and J by 3 bases, leaving 8 bases between them. Cohort 3 recovery required two negative PCRs, clearance, or symptom resolution. Repertoires were generated with immunoSEQ multiplex PCR, while TCRdb's copy carries only in-frame clones and drops some. The sample includes some 320,000 clones, about nine tenths of them seen just once. The chain links TRBV11-2 to TRBJ2-7, with a possible D match to TRBD2 (5 bases). This sequence was found in a man in his sixties who had recovered from COVID-19. The source material was PBMCs or T cells enriched from blood (not recorded which). CDR3 coding DNA: TGTGCCAGCAGCAGGAGGCTCTACGAGCAGTACTTC. Amino acids: CASSRRLYEQYF.